A selection of T cell receptor beta chains follows, all from one sample in a study of blood T cell repertoires in COVID-19. Only in-frame clones appear in the TCRdb table, and some are missing; sequencing was by immunoSEQ multiplex PCR. The sample records fewer than 55,000 clones, around 84% being singletons. The sequenced material came from peripheral blood. These receptors originate from a middle-aged man with acute or convalescent COVID-19. CDR3s include the opening cysteine and the closing phenylalanine or tryptophan.

TRBV5-1	TRBJ2-3	CASSLDPRILAGGTDTQYF
TRBV5-4	TRBJ1-6	CASSPGTGSGYNSPLHF
TRBV4-2	TRBJ2-1	CASSQDLASGKDEQFF
TRBV24-1	TRBJ2-1	CATSDLPSRRSGNEQFF
TRBV6-6	TRBJ1-5	CASSWGQANSNQPQHF
TRBV5-1	TRBJ2-3	CASSLAIAGPSTDTQYF
TRBV27	TRBJ1-5	CASSFREGQPQHF
TRBV4-1	TRBJ1-5	CASSQETGGTRPQHF
TRBV6-2/TRBV6-3	TRBJ2-4	CASSRRQGRDIQYF
TRBV6-5	TRBJ1-6	CASWQGQYNSPLHF
TRBV24-1	TRBJ2-2	CATSDGTGIGELFF
TRBV5-1	TRBJ1-4	CASRLQPHSNEKLFF
TRBV10-3	TRBJ2-7	CATTGVSEYYEQYF
TRBV19	TRBJ1-2	CASSAPDRAYGYTF
TRBV10-3	TRBJ1-4	CAIRGPPGQGASSTNEKLFF
TRBV6-5	TRBJ1-4	CASSFLWGVTNEKLFF
TRBV5-6	TRBJ2-2	CASRGLAANTGELFF
TRBV14	TRBJ2-7	CASSQRVGQYF
TRBV28	TRBJ1-2	CASTGINYGYTF
TRBV6-6	TRBJ1-5	CASSGANQPQHF
TRBV24-1	TRBJ2-3	CATSDRDFRSTDTQYF
TRBV24-1	TRBJ2-1	CATSVGGRARSNEQFF
TRBV10-3	TRBJ1-2	CAISAPGTVTYGYTF
TRBV7-9	TRBJ2-1	CASSPNPAGGPGNEQFF
TRBV6-5	TRBJ1-6	CASSSTGGGYNSPLHF
TRBV28	TRBJ1-6	CASSLYGRDSPLHF